This T cell receptor (beta chain) was profiled in a study of blood T cell repertoires in COVID-19. Original analysis: Amplified reference gene primers provided the basis for estimating nucleated cell counts. Sequencing used immunoSEQ multiplex PCR; TCRdb keeps in-frame clones, though not all of them. V and J calls and clone size come straight from that table; D and trimming were deduced from the DNA. The sample includes about 55,000 clones, roughly 87% of them seen just once. Germline V gene sequence: CDR1 SQVTM, CDR2 ANQGSEA. CDR3 size: 14 residues. V lost 6 bases and J 0 bases, leaving 14 bases between the germline ends. This clone was seen a few times.

The chain couples TRBV29-1 to TRBJ1-1; D is undetermined. The sequenced material came from peripheral blood. The sequence derives from a woman between 55 and 75 years old with acute or convalescent COVID-19. The CDR3 is CSVGDLKMNTEAFF. CDR3 coding DNA: TGCAGCGTCGGGGATCTTAAAATGAACACTGAAGCTTTCTTT.